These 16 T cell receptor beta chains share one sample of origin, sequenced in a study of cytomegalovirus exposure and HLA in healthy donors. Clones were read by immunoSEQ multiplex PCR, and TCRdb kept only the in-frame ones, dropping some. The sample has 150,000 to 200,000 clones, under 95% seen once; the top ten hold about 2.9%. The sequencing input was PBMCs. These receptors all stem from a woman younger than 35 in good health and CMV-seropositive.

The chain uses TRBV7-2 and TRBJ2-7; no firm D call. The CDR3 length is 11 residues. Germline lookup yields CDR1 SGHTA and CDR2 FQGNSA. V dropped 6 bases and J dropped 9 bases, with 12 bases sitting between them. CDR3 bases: TGTGCCAGCAGTTCTAGTAGTCTGCAGTACTTC. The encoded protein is CASSSSSLQYF. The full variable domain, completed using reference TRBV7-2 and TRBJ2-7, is GAGVSQSPSNKVTEKGKDVELRCDPISGHTALYWYRQSLGQGLEFLIYFQGNSAPDKSGLPSDRFSAERTGGSVSTLTIQRTQQEDSAVYLCASSSSSLQYFGPGTRLTVT.

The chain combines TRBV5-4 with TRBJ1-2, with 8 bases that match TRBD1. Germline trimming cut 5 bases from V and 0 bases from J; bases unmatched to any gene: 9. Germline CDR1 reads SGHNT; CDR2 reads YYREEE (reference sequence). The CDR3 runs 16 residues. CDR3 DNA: TGTGCCAGCAGGCCAGGGGGCCAGTTAGCTAACTATGGCTACACCTTC. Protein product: CASRPGGQLANYGYTF. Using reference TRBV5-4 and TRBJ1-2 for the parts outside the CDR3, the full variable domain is ETGVTQSPTHLIKTRGQQVTLRCSSQSGHNTVSWYQQALGQGPQFIFQYYREEENGRGNFPPRFSGLQFPNYSSELNVNALELDDSALYLCASRPGGQLANYGYTFGSGTRLTVV.

The CDR3 nucleotides read TGTGCCAGCAGCCAACAAGCGGGAGTTTCTGGGGCCAACGTCCTGACTTTC. This codes for CASSQQAGVSGANVLTF. The rearrangement uses TRBV4-2 and TRBJ2-6, with 8 bases fitting TRBD2. This CDR3 spans 17 amino acids. Germline assignment: CDR1 LGHNA and CDR2 YNFKEQ. Unmatched junction bases numbered 4, after V lost 2 bases and J lost 1 base.

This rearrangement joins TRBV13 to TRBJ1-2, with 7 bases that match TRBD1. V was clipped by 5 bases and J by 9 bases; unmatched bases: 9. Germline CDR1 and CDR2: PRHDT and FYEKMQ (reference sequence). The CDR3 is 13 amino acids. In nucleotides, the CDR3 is TGTGCCAGCAGCCACGGACAGGACGGCAGCTACACCTTC. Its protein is CASSHGQDGSYTF.

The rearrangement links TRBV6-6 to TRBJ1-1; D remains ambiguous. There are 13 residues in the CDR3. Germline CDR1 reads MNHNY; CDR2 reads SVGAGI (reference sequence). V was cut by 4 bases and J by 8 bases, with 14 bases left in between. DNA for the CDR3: TGTGCCAGCAGTTCAAGGATTACAGAAGAAGCTTTCTTT. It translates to CASSSRITEEAFF.

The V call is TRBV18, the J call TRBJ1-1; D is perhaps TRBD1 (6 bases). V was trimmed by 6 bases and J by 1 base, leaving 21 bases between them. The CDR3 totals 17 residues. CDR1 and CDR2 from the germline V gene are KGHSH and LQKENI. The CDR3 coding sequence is TGTGCCAGCTCCCAGGCACGTTTAAGACAGGAGAACACTGAAGCTTTCTTT. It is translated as CASSQARLRQENTEAFF.

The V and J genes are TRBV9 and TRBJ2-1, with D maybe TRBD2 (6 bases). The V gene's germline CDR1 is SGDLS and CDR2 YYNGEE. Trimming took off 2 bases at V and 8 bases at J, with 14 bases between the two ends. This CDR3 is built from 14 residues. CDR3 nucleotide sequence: TGTGCCAGCAGCGTTCTTGTCGGGAGCGATGAGCAGTTCTTC. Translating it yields CASSVLVGSDEQFF. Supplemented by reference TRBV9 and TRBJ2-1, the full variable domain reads DSGVTQTPKHLITATGQRVTLRCSPRSGDLSVYWYQQSLDQGLQFLIQYYNGEERAKGNILERFSAQQFPDLHSELNLSSLELGDSALYFCASSVLVGSDEQFFGPGTRLTVL.

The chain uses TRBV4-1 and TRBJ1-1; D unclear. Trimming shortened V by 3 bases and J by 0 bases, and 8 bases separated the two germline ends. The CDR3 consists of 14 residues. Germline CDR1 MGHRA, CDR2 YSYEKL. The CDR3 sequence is CASSQVALNTEAFF. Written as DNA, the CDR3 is TGCGCCAGCAGCCAGGTAGCCTTGAACACTGAAGCTTTCTTT.

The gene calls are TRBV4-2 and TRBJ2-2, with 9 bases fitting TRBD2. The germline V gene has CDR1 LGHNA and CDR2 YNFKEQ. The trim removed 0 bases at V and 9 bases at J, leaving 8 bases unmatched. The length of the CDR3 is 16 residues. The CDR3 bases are TGTGCCAGCAGCCAAGATGGAGCTAGCGGGGACCGGGAGCTGTTTTTT. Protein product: CASSQDGASGDRELFF.

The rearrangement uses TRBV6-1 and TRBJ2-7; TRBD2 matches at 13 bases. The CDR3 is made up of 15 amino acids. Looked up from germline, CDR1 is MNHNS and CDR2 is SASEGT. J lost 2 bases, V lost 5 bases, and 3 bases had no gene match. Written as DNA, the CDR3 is TGTGCCAGCAGTAGTGGACTAGCGGGGGCCTACGAGCAGTACTTC. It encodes CASSSGLAGAYEQYF.

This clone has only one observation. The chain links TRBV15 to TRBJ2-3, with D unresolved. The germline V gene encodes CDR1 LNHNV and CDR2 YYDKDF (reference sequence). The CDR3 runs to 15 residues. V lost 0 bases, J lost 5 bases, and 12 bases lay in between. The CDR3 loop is CATSRDGATRDTQYF. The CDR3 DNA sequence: TGTGCCACCAGCAGAGATGGAGCCACACGAGATACGCAGTATTTT.

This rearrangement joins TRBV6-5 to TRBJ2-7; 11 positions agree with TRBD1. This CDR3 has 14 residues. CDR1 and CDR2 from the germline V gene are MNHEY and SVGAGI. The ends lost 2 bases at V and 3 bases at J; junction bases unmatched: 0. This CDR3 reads CASSYGTGGYEQYF. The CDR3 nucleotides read TGTGCCAGCAGTTACGGGACAGGGGGCTACGAGCAGTACTTC.

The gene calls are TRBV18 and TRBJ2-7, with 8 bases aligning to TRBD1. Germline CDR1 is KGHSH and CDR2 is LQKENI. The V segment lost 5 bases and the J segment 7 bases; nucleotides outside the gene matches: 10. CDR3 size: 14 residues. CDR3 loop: CASSDRGLGVEQYF. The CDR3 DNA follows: TGTGCCAGCTCAGACAGGGGTTTAGGTGTGGAGCAGTACTTC.

CDR3 DNA sequence: TGTGCCAGCAGGGAGGGGACAGTCTACGAGCAGTACTTC. Amino acids: CASREGTVYEQYF. The rearrangement links TRBV6-5 to TRBJ2-7; a possible D gene is TRBD1 (7 bases). Trimming took off 6 bases at V and 3 bases at J, with 12 bases between the two ends. Germline V gives CDR1 MNHEY, CDR2 SVGAGI. This CDR3 is built from 13 residues.

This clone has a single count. Here the CDR3 DNA reads TGTGCCAGTAGTGAGGACAGCTCAAATCAGCCCCAGCATTTT. It translates to CASSEDSSNQPQHF. The chain recombines TRBV19 with TRBJ1-5, with a weak D call TRBD1 (6 bases). Per the germline V gene, CDR1 is LNHDA and CDR2 is SQIVND (reference sequence). V lost 5 bases, J lost 4 bases, and 12 bases lay in between. This CDR3 has 14 amino acids.

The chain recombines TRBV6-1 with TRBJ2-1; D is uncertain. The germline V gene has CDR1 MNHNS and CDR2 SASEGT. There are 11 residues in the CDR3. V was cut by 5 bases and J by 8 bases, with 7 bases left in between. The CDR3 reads CASSFDYEQFF. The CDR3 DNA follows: TGTGCCAGCAGTTTTGACTATGAGCAGTTCTTC.